These 15 T cell receptor beta chains originate from one sample sequenced in a study of CD8 T cells in ankylosing spondylitis. Via MiXCR, TCRdb re-called the 5' RACE reads, giving one row per CDR3 protein. This sample has nearly 350,000 distinct CDR3 sequences, with about 15% found just once. Sequenced: blood, either unsorted or a sorted T cell fraction (not recorded which). Every receptor here comes from a male donor with ankylosing spondylitis or in good health (not recorded which).

This clonotype was detected a few times. The chain has TRBV19 and TRBJ2-5; 8 bases match TRBD2. The V gene's germline CDR1 is LNHDA and CDR2 SQIVND (reference sequence). There are 16 residues in the CDR3. Trimming cost V 3 bases and J 3 bases; bases outside gene matches: 9. The DNA for the CDR3 is TGTGCCAGTAGTATCAGAATAGCGGGACGGAAAGAGACCCAGTACTTC. It specifies CASSIRIAGRKETQYF.

This clonotype was counted only a few times. The gene calls are TRBV3-1 and TRBJ1-2, with a weak D call TRBD1 (6 bases). The CDR3 has 16 amino acids. V was clipped by 3 bases and J by 4 bases, with 18 bases between them. Looked up from germline, CDR1 is LGHDT and CDR2 is YNNKEL (reference sequence). The CDR3 spells CASSHQRPGAIYGYTF. DNA for the CDR3: TGTGCCAGCAGCCATCAACGCCCGGGGGCGATCTATGGCTACACCTTC. The whole variable domain, remainder taken from reference TRBV3-1 and TRBJ1-2, is DTAVSQTPKYLVTQMGNDKSIKCEQNLGHDTMYWYKQDSKKFLKIMFSYNNKELIINETVPNRFSPKSPDKAHLNLHINSLELGDSAVYFCASSHQRPGAIYGYTFGSGTRLTVV.

J is TRBJ2-7 and V is TRBV10-3; 10 bases fit TRBD1. This CDR3 contains 14 residues. J gave up 5 bases and V 5 bases, and 6 bases lay outside the gene matches. Germline assignment: CDR1 ENHRY and CDR2 SYGVKD. CDR3: CAISRGDRGHEQYF. The CDR3, as DNA: TGTGCCATCAGTCGAGGGGACAGGGGCCACGAGCAGTACTTC.

Written as DNA, the CDR3 is TGCGCCAGCAGCTGGTGGACTAGCGGGAGTTCTCCTAACGAGCAGTACTTC. Translated, it gives CASSWWTSGSSPNEQYF. The chain couples TRBV5-1 to TRBJ2-7; 13 positions agree with TRBD2. Germline trimming cut 3 bases from V and 5 bases from J; bases unmatched to any gene: 11. Germline V gene lookup returns CDR1 SGHRS and CDR2 YFSETQ. The CDR3 is 17 residues long.

This clonotype occurred many times. The rearrangement links TRBV5-1 to TRBJ1-3; 8 nucleotides agree with TRBD1. The CDR3 loop spans 16 amino acids. Germline-derived CDR1 and CDR2 are SGHRS and YFSETQ. The J segment lost 0 bases and the V segment lost 4 bases, leaving 6 bases of the junction unmatched. CDR3 sequence: CASSQGQADSGNTIYF. The CDR3 region has the DNA TGCGCCAGCAGCCAGGGACAGGCGGACTCTGGAAACACCATATATTTT.

The chain links TRBV6-5 to TRBJ2-1; TRBD2 aligns across 9 bases. With 4 bases clipped from V and 2 bases from J, the junction kept 6 bases outside the gene matches. The CDR3 is 16 residues long. Germline V gene lookup returns CDR1 MNHEY and CDR2 SVGAGI. The CDR3 reads CASSSPSGTTYNEQFF. The CDR3, as DNA: TGTGCCAGCAGTTCCCCTAGCGGGACCACCTACAATGAGCAGTTCTTC.

This clonotype was found many times. The chain carries TRBV11-2 and TRBJ2-7, with 11 nucleotides matching TRBD2. The CDR3 runs to 15 residues. The J segment lost 0 bases and the V segment lost 4 bases, leaving 2 bases of the junction unmatched. Germline CDR1 and CDR2: SGHAT and FQNNGV. CDR3 protein: CASSSGLAGSYEQYF. CDR3 in DNA: TGTGCCAGCAGCTCTGGACTAGCGGGCTCCTACGAGCAGTACTTC. Together with reference TRBV11-2 and TRBJ2-7, the CDR3 gives the full variable domain: EAGVAQSPRYKIIEKRQSVAFWCNPISGHATLYWYQQILGQGPKLLIQFQNNGVVDDSQLPKDRFSAERLKGVDSTLKIQPAKLEDSAVYLCASSSGLAGSYEQYFGPGTRLTVT.

Points on this clonotype: At one boundary the junction diverges from the germline segment, which might be a read error. This rearrangement joins TRBV12-3 or TRBV12-4 to TRBJ2-4; 7 bases align to TRBD2. The CDR3 loop spans 14 amino acids. CDR3 region: CASSLGLAQNIQYF. In DNA form, the CDR3 reads TGTGCCAGCAGTTTAGGACTAGCCCAAAACATTCAGTACTTC.

CDR3 loop: CASRTQGSTGELFF. The CDR3 bases are TGTGCCAGCAGGACTCAGGGGAGCACCGGGGAGCTGTTTTTT. This sequence joins TRBV6-2 or TRBV6-3 and TRBJ2-2; tentatively, D is TRBD1 (6 bases). The CDR3 totals 14 residues. V dropped 6 bases and J dropped 4 bases, with 12 bases sitting between them. CDR1 MNHEY and CDR2 SVGEGT come from the germline V gene.

This clonotype was detected only a few times. The J gene is TRBJ2-1, the V gene TRBV4-2; D unclear. Trimming pared 0 bases from V and 4 bases from J, leaving 7 bases between. CDR3 length: 14 residues. The germline CDR1 and CDR2 sequences are LGHNA and YNFKEQ. DNA for the CDR3: TGTGCCAGCAGCCAAGATCGCAGTTACAATGAGCAGTTCTTC. It translates to CASSQDRSYNEQFF.

This clonotype has more than one count but fewer than ten. The CDR3 spells CASSLSGQPQHF. The CDR3 DNA reads TGTGCCAGCAGCTTGTCAGGGCAGCCCCAGCATTTT. The chain recombines TRBV5-6 with TRBJ1-5; perhaps TRBD1 as D (5 bases). V was pared by 1 base and J by 7 bases, with 6 bases between. The CDR3 is made up of 12 amino acids. Germline values: CDR1 SGHDT, CDR2 YYEEEE.

The CDR3: CASSLVGLGQFF. The CDR3 coding sequence is TGTGCCAGCAGCTTAGTAGGGTTAGGGCAGTTCTTC. The rearrangement joins TRBV11-3 to TRBJ2-1; the D is unclear. The CDR3 sequence is 12 residues long. V lost 1 base to trimming and J lost 12 bases, with 10 bases between them. From germline, CDR1 is SGHNT and CDR2 YENEEA.

This chain connects TRBV13 to TRBJ1-2; unclear D gene. Germline loops: CDR1 PRHDT, CDR2 FYEKMQ (reference sequence). CDR3 length equals 14 residues. Trimming removed 2 bases from V and 3 bases from J, with 10 bases in between. In DNA, the CDR3 is TGTGCCAGCAGCTTACTAGGGAGGGACTATGGCTACACCTTC. As protein: CASSLLGRDYGYTF.

Only a few counts were recorded for this clonotype. The chain couples TRBV20-1 to TRBJ1-2; D is ambiguous. The germline V gene encodes CDR1 DFQATT and CDR2 SNEGSKA (reference sequence). This CDR3 has 11 amino acids. Deletions cut 8 bases from V and 2 bases from J, with 9 bases between. CDR3 in DNA: TGCAGTTCCGGGCGGAACTATGGCTACACCTTC. Amino acids: CSSGRNYGYTF.

This clonotype was seen a handful of times. This chain connects TRBV19 to TRBJ1-1; D possibly corresponds to TRBD1 (5 bases). The V end was cut by 6 bases, the J end by 1 base, with 18 bases between. CDR3 length: 16 residues. Germline-derived CDR1 and CDR2 are LNHDA and SQIVND (reference sequence). The CDR3 here is CASSGWIGTGNTEAFF. The CDR3 DNA is TGTGCCAGTAGCGGGTGGATCGGGACGGGGAACACTGAAGCTTTCTTT.